These 11 T cell receptor beta chains were all obtained from the same sample, sequenced in a study of blood T cell repertoires in COVID-19. Sequencing was performed with immunoSEQ multiplex PCR; in TCRdb, only in-frame clones are kept and a portion is missing. The sample contains about 170,000 clones, around 93% of which appear only once. Sequenced input: peripheral blood. These receptors all stem from a woman aged 45-59 years with acute or convalescent COVID-19.

V gene TRBV5-8 combines with J gene TRBJ1-2, with D unclear. This CDR3 is built from 12 residues. The ends were cut back, 0 bases at V and 5 bases at J, with 5 bases in the middle. From germline, CDR1 is SGHTS and CDR2 YDEGEE. This CDR3 reads CASSLDGYGYTF. The DNA of the CDR3 is TGTGCCAGCAGCTTGGACGGGTATGGCTACACCTTC.

The rearrangement joins TRBV5-5 to TRBJ1-6; 10 nucleotides align to TRBD1. Germline V gene lookup returns CDR1 SGHKS and CDR2 YYEKEE (reference sequence). V lost 1 base, J lost 0 bases, and 10 bases stayed unmatched. The CDR3 has 20 amino acids. The CDR3 loop is CASSLIIEGQGSSYNSPLHF. The CDR3 bases are TGTGCCAGCAGCTTGATTATTGAGGGACAGGGGAGCTCCTATAATTCACCCCTCCACTTT.

The chain combines TRBV21-1 with TRBJ1-6. TRBV21-1 constitutes a pseudogene. The CDR3 length is 18 residues. The CDR3 spells CASSKGYEASSYNSPLHF. The CDR3 bases are TGTGCCAGCAGCAAAGGATATGAGGCGAGCTCCTATAATTCACCCCTCCACTTT.

This chain uses TRBV2 with TRBJ1-6; D not resolved. Germline assignment: CDR1 SNHLY and CDR2 FYNNEI. Trimming left V 2 bases short and J 0 bases short, with 8 bases between. The CDR3 is 16 residues long. The CDR3 DNA follows: TGTGCCAGCAGTGAAATAGAAAGCTCCTATAATTCACCCCTCCACTTT. Protein sequence: CASSEIESSYNSPLHF.

The V call is TRBV18, the J call TRBJ1-4; D is unresolved. CDR3 size: 13 residues. Trimming took 5 bases from V and 12 from J, leaving 16 bases between them. CDR1 and CDR2 (germline): KGHSH, LQKENI. CDR3 sequence (DNA): TGTGCCAGCTCATCCGGTACGCCGGCGGAACTGTTTTTT. Protein sequence: CASSSGTPAELFF.

This sequence joins TRBV5-1 and TRBJ2-7, with 11 nucleotides matching TRBD1. With 2 bases clipped from V and 3 bases from J, the junction kept 4 bases outside the gene matches. CDR1 and CDR2 from the germline V gene are SGHRS and YFSETQ. This CDR3 has 15 amino acids. CDR3 sequence: CASSFGTGGGYEQYF. The CDR3 DNA reads TGCGCCAGCAGCTTCGGGACAGGGGGAGGCTACGAGCAGTACTTC. Variable domain in full (rest from reference TRBV5-1 and TRBJ2-7): KAGVTQTPRYLIKTRGQQVTLSCSPISGHRSVSWYQQTPGQGLQFLFEYFSETQRNKGNFPGRFSGRQFSNSRSEMNVSTLELGDSALYLCASSFGTGGGYEQYFGPGTRLTVT.

The chain couples TRBV10-2 to TRBJ2-7; 7 bases line up with TRBD2. J lost 6 bases, V lost 1 base, and 3 bases had no gene match. The CDR3 is made up of 13 amino acids. Germline V gene sequence: CDR1 WSHSY, CDR2 SAAADI. CDR3 bases: TGCGCCAGCAGTGAGTTTGGGGGGGGCGAGCAGTACTTC. It encodes CASSEFGGGEQYF.

This chain uses TRBV7-2 with TRBJ2-3; 9 bases map to TRBD2. The CDR3 has 17 residues. With 5 bases clipped from V and 4 bases from J, the junction kept 13 bases outside the gene matches. The germline V gene has CDR1 SGHTA and CDR2 FQGNSA. The CDR3 nucleotides are TGTGCCAGCAGCCTGACGCGGGGGGGGGCCGTTGCAGATACGCAGTATTTT. Amino acids: CASSLTRGGAVADTQYF.

V and J are TRBV11-2 and TRBJ1-1; D is undetermined. The CDR3 contains 13 residues. Trimming left V 1 base short and J 9 bases short, with 12 bases between. The germline gives CDR1 SGHAT, CDR2 FQNNGV. The CDR3 here is CASSLGQAQKAFF. The CDR3 DNA reads TGTGCCAGCAGCTTAGGGCAGGCTCAAAAAGCTTTCTTT.

The rearrangement joins TRBV28 to TRBJ2-7; no clear D gene. This CDR3 has 13 residues. Trimming cost V 6 bases and J 1 base, with 10 bases left between them. Germline V gene data show CDR1 as MDHEN and CDR2 as SYDVKM. In nucleotides, the CDR3 is TGTGCCAGCAGACCGACTCCTTCCTACGAGCAGTACTTC. It specifies CASRPTPSYEQYF.

This clone was recorded once. CDR3 region: CATSDPDRVDNEQFF. Written as DNA, the CDR3 is TGTGCCACCAGTGATCCGGACAGGGTCGACAATGAGCAGTTCTTC. The J gene is TRBJ2-1, the V gene TRBV24-1, with 8 nucleotides matching TRBD1. With V trimmed by 3 bases and J by 5 bases, 5 bases remained unmatched. Germline V gene sequence: CDR1 KGHDR, CDR2 SFDVKD. The CDR3 spans 15 residues.